A single sample is the source of the 32 T cell receptor beta chains below, sequenced in a study of blood T cell repertoires in COVID-19 (dated by TCRdb to the early 2020s). Receptors were amplified or captured by the immunoSEQ multiplex PCR assay. Sourced from immuneACCESS, this table was stored by TCRdb with only in-frame sequences that have V and J called. A share of the clones is absent; for the studies checked, an unresolved V gene accounts for under half, and the remainder has no known explanation. This sample lists tens of thousands of clones; roughly 79% were detected once. In total, the top ten clones hold approximately 33% of the sample. Sequencing was performed on peripheral blood. These receptors all stem from a woman older than 75 with acute or convalescent COVID-19.

The V call is TRBV18, the J call TRBJ1-1; D ambiguous. The CDR3 has 12 amino acids. Germline lookup yields CDR1 KGHSH and CDR2 LQKENI. The germline V and J ends were trimmed by 1 base and 7 bases, with 7 bases remaining between them. The CDR3 sequence is CASSPLGGEAFF. DNA of the CDR3: TGTGCCAGCTCACCACTCGGCGGTGAAGCTTTCTTT. The full variable domain, its missing parts supplied by reference TRBV18 and TRBJ1-1, is NAGVMQNPRHLVRRRGQEARLRCSPMKGHSHVYWYRQLPEEGLKFMVYLQKENIIDESGMPKERFSAEFPKEGPSILRIQQVVRGDSAAYFCASSPLGGEAFFGQGTRLTVV.

The CDR3 loop reads CASSLAGSRTDTQYF. In nucleotides, the CDR3 is TGTGCCAGTAGTTTGGCCGGGAGCCGCACAGATACGCAGTATTTT. This chain connects TRBV19 to TRBJ2-3; D possibly corresponds to TRBD2 (6 bases). The CDR3 consists of 15 residues. Per germline, CDR1 LNHDA and CDR2 SQIVND (reference sequence). The germline V and J ends were trimmed by 5 bases and 1 base, with 13 bases remaining between them.

This clone occurred once. V usage is TRBV28 and J usage is TRBJ2-3; 10 nucleotides align to TRBD2. The CDR3 is 16 amino acids. V lost 2 bases and J lost 2; bases outside the gene matches: 4. Germline CDR1 and CDR2: MDHEN and SYDVKM. The DNA for the CDR3 is TGTGCCAGCAGTTTACCGGGACTAGCGAACACAGATACGCAGTATTTT. Protein: CASSLPGLANTDTQYF.

CDR3 in amino acids: CASREQGDLNTEAFF. In nucleotides, the CDR3 is TGTGCCAGCAGGGAGCAGGGGGACTTGAACACTGAAGCTTTCTTT. The chain has TRBV7-9 and TRBJ1-1; TRBD1 matches 7 bases. Trimming cost V 6 bases and J 0 bases; bases outside gene matches: 7. This CDR3 contains 15 residues. The germline gives CDR1 SEHNR, CDR2 FQNEAQ (reference sequence).

This clone was picked up one time. The V gene is TRBV6-5, the J gene TRBJ2-2; D possibly corresponds to TRBD2 (5 bases). V gave up 6 bases and J gave up 3 bases, with 11 bases separating them. Germline V CDR1 and CDR2: MNHEY, SVGAGI. The CDR3 covers 14 residues. CDR3 nucleotide sequence: TGTGCCAGCAGGAATGGCGGGTACACCGGGGAGCTGTTTTTT. Translation gives CASRNGGYTGELFF.

This clone showed up just a few times. The rearrangement joins TRBV7-2 to TRBJ2-7; 9 nucleotides align to TRBD1. CDR1 SGHTA and CDR2 FQGNSA come from the germline V gene. CDR3 length: 15 amino acids. V trimming: 5 bases; J trimming: 2 bases; junction bases outside the gene matches: 7. The CDR3 nucleotides are TGTGCCAGCAGCCCGCGACAGGGGGGGACCTACGAGCAGTACTTC. It specifies CASSPRQGGTYEQYF.

This chain uses TRBV4-3 with TRBJ1-4; unclear D gene. Germline lookup yields CDR1 LGHNA and CDR2 YSLEER. The CDR3 is 15 residues long. Trimming took 1 base from V and 4 from J, leaving 10 bases between them. Written as DNA, the CDR3 is TGCGCCAGCAGCCAAGCTTTCCGGGTTAATGAAAAACTGTTTTTT. This codes for CASSQAFRVNEKLFF.

There are a few counts of this clone. This sequence joins TRBV6-5 and TRBJ2-3; no reliable D call. The CDR3 contains 12 residues. V lost 6 bases, J lost 1 base, and 5 bases lay in between. In germline, CDR1 is MNHEY, CDR2 SVGAGI. The CDR3 bases are TGTGCCAGCAGCCTTGGCACAGATACGCAGTATTTT. Translating gives CASSLGTDTQYF.

J is TRBJ1-2 and V is TRBV9; the D is unclear. V was shortened by 0 bases and J by 8 bases, with 8 bases between the two germline ends. The CDR3 is made up of 12 amino acids. Per the germline V gene, CDR1 is SGDLS and CDR2 is YYNGEE. The CDR3 sequence is CASSVGAGGYTF. In DNA, the CDR3 is TGTGCCAGCAGCGTAGGGGCAGGAGGCTACACCTTC.

The rearrangement links TRBV2 to TRBJ2-2, with 7 bases identical to TRBD2. Per the germline V gene, CDR1 is SNHLY and CDR2 is FYNNEI. The V segment lost 4 bases and the J segment 1 base; nucleotides outside the gene matches: 3. The CDR3 is 15 residues long. CDR3 residues: CASSVSSGNTGELFF. In DNA, the CDR3 is TGTGCCAGCAGTGTTTCTAGCGGGAACACCGGGGAGCTGTTTTTT.

The chain uses TRBV15 and TRBJ1-5; 7 positions agree with TRBD1. The V gene's germline CDR1 is LNHNV and CDR2 YYDKDF (reference sequence). J gave up 6 bases and V 5 bases, and 10 bases lay outside the gene matches. This CDR3 has 15 residues. CDR3 protein: CATSLSTGTGQPQHF. The CDR3 DNA reads as TGTGCCACCAGCTTATCGACAGGGACGGGTCAGCCCCAGCATTTT.

The rearrangement links TRBV7-3 to TRBJ1-4; 7 positions match TRBD1. Germline values: CDR1 SGHTA, CDR2 FQGTGA. V lost 1 base and J lost 7; bases outside the gene matches: 3. CDR3 length: 14 residues. The CDR3 DNA reads TGTGCCAGCAGCTTAAACAGGGGCAGTGAAAAACTGTTTTTT. Residues: CASSLNRGSEKLFF.

The sample holds one count of this clone. V and J are TRBV7-2 and TRBJ2-7; D might be TRBD1 (5 bases). The germline gives CDR1 SGHTA, CDR2 FQGNSA. The ends were cut back, 5 bases at V and 1 base at J, with 15 bases in the middle. The CDR3 is made up of 15 amino acids. Here the CDR3 reads CASSIDRPRSYEQYF. For the CDR3, the DNA is TGTGCCAGCAGCATCGACAGACCGAGGTCCTACGAGCAGTACTTC.

The chain has TRBV5-1 and TRBJ2-2; TRBD1 matches at 8 bases. V shed 4 bases, J shed 2 bases, and the junction held 4 bases outside the gene matches. This CDR3 region has 15 residues. Germline assignment: CDR1 SGHRS and CDR2 YFSETQ. CDR3 DNA sequence: TGCGCCAGCAGCGTCGGACAGGGTAACACCGGGGAGCTGTTTTTT. It encodes CASSVGQGNTGELFF.

CDR3 in DNA: TGTGCCAGCAGCTTAGAGGGGACAGGGAGCACTGAAGCTTTCTTT. It translates to CASSLEGTGSTEAFF. This chain joins TRBV11-2 and TRBJ1-1; 9 bases map to TRBD1. This CDR3 contains 15 residues. The germline gives CDR1 SGHAT, CDR2 FQNNGV. Trimming cost V 0 bases and J 4 bases; bases outside gene matches: 3.

The chain uses TRBV25-1 and TRBJ2-2; 11 bases fit TRBD1. The V gene's germline CDR1 is MGHDK and CDR2 SYGVNS. Unmatched junction bases numbered 5, after V lost 5 bases and J lost 3 bases. The CDR3 spans 16 residues. Here the CDR3 reads CASSLRDRGDTGELFF. CDR3 bases: TGTGCCAGCAGTCTTCGGGACAGGGGGGACACCGGGGAGCTGTTTTTT.

The V gene is TRBV6-2 or TRBV6-3, the J gene TRBJ1-1, with 8 positions matching TRBD1. The germline V gene encodes CDR1 MNHEY and CDR2 SVGEGT. This CDR3 has 14 amino acids. Trimming removed 4 bases from V and 3 bases from J; junction bases left unmatched: 4. CDR3 nucleotides: TGTGCCAGCAGTTTCGGACAGGGCTACACTGAAGCTTTCTTT. It yields the protein CASSFGQGYTEAFF.

The chain combines TRBV5-4 with TRBJ2-7; TRBD1 matches 9 bases. J was trimmed by 4 bases and V by 0 bases; bases with no gene match: 8. From germline, CDR1 is SGHNT and CDR2 YYREEE (reference sequence). CDR3 length: 16 residues. The CDR3 loop is CASSLVGDRAPYEQYF. CDR3 nucleotide sequence: TGTGCCAGCAGCTTGGTAGGGGACAGGGCGCCATACGAGCAGTACTTC.

The chain recombines TRBV7-2 with TRBJ2-3, with a possible D match to TRBD1 (6 bases). Germline values: CDR1 SGHTA, CDR2 FQGNSA. Trimming cost V 5 bases and J 5 bases, with 17 bases left between them. The CDR3 contains 15 residues. For the CDR3, the DNA is TGTGCCAGCAGCACGGCTCTGGGGGCGGGAGATACGCAGTATTTT. Protein: CASSTALGAGDTQYF.

A few counts support this clone. The J gene is TRBJ1-2, the V gene TRBV4-1; D perhaps matches TRBD1 (6 bases). The length of the CDR3 is 18 residues. The V end was cut by 1 base, the J end by 1 base, with 19 bases between. From germline, CDR1 is MGHRA and CDR2 YSYEKL. CDR3 DNA sequence: TGCGCCAGCAGCCAAGGGGATGGGGACACGTTTTTTAACTATGGCTACACCTTC. This translates into CASSQGDGDTFFNYGYTF.

The J gene is TRBJ2-3, the V gene TRBV19; TRBD1 agrees at 8 bases. The CDR3 runs 16 residues. Looked up from germline, CDR1 is LNHDA and CDR2 is SQIVND (reference sequence). The ends lost 5 bases at V and 1 base at J; junction bases unmatched: 8. The CDR3: CASSSSGQVGTDTQYF. CDR3 coding DNA: TGTGCCAGTAGTTCCTCGGGACAGGTGGGCACAGATACGCAGTATTTT.

This clone was detected only once. The rearrangement uses TRBV9 and TRBJ2-3, with TRBD2 matching 10 bases. Looked up from germline, CDR1 is SGDLS and CDR2 is YYNGEE. The CDR3 runs 18 residues. The J segment lost 2 bases and the V segment lost 4 bases, leaving 13 bases of the junction unmatched. The CDR3 nucleotides read TGTGCCAGCAGCCCACCCACTAGGACTAGCGGAATCACAGATACGCAGTATTTT. Translated: CASSPPTRTSGITDTQYF.

This clone was recorded a few times. The rearrangement joins TRBV9 to TRBJ1-1, with 7 bases fitting TRBD1. Trimming removed 0 bases from V and 5 bases from J; junction bases left unmatched: 7. Germline loops: CDR1 SGDLS, CDR2 YYNGEE. There are 15 residues in the CDR3. The CDR3 DNA is TGTGCCAGCAGCGTAGATCATAGGGGGCAAACTGAAGCTTTCTTT. It is translated as CASSVDHRGQTEAFF.

The chain is built from TRBV5-1 and TRBJ2-1; TRBD1 agrees at 9 bases. CDR1 is SGHRS, CDR2 YFSETQ, per germline. Trimming cost V 3 bases and J 8 bases; bases outside gene matches: 9. The length of the CDR3 is 15 residues. CDR3 DNA sequence: TGCGCCAGCAGCTCCCGGACAGGGGCTAAGGATGAGCAGTTCTTC. Protein product: CASSSRTGAKDEQFF.

As DNA, the CDR3 is TGCGCCAGCAGCCAATTGACAGGGGCCATTCCTTCTGGGGCCAACGTCCTGACTTTC. It encodes CASSQLTGAIPSGANVLTF. The chain has TRBV5-1 and TRBJ2-6; 8 bases are shared with TRBD1. J gave up 1 base and V 4 bases, and 13 bases lay outside the gene matches. The germline V gene has CDR1 SGHRS and CDR2 YFSETQ. This CDR3 is 19 amino acids long.

CDR3 sequence: CASSLKSQPGEKLFF. DNA for the CDR3: TGTGCCAGCAGCTTAAAATCCCAGCCCGGGGAAAAACTGTTTTTT. The chain employs TRBV7-9 and TRBJ1-4; D gene uncertain. The germline V gene encodes CDR1 SEHNR and CDR2 FQNEAQ (reference sequence). V was trimmed by 2 bases and J by 8 bases, leaving 15 bases between them. The CDR3 extends over 15 amino acids.

The chain combines TRBV6-5 with TRBJ2-5, with a weak D call TRBD2 (7 bases). Trimming stripped 1 base from V and 4 bases from J, with 16 bases between. This CDR3 has 16 amino acids. Per germline, CDR1 MNHEY and CDR2 SVGAGI. The CDR3 sequence: CASSYLGGGLAETQYF. DNA of the CDR3: TGTGCCAGCAGTTACTTGGGCGGGGGCCTGGCAGAGACCCAGTACTTC.

This chain links TRBV11-2 with TRBJ1-1; TRBD1 might be the D (5 bases). Germline assignment: CDR1 SGHAT and CDR2 FQNNGV. The CDR3 sequence is 14 residues long. V gave up 3 bases and J gave up 5 bases, with 13 bases separating them. The CDR3 DNA reads TGTGCCAGCAGCTTGGAACCAGGGAAAACTGAAGCTTTCTTT. Residues: CASSLEPGKTEAFF.

V usage is TRBV11-2 and J usage is TRBJ2-7; tentatively, D is TRBD2 (5 bases). The CDR3 is 13 residues long. The V and J ends lost 6 bases and 4 bases respectively, with 13 bases between them. The germline gives CDR1 SGHAT, CDR2 FQNNGV. This chain's CDR3 is CASRNTGVYEQYF. CDR3 nucleotide sequence: TGTGCCAGCAGGAATACCGGGGTATACGAGCAGTACTTC.

The chain is built from TRBV20-1 and TRBJ2-5, with D possibly being TRBD2 (5 bases). Germline V gives CDR1 DFQATT, CDR2 SNEGSKA (reference sequence). The ends were cut back, 5 bases at V and 10 bases at J, with 11 bases in the middle. The CDR3 is 10 residues long. The CDR3 reads CSAEGRGQYF. The CDR3 DNA reads as TGCAGTGCTGAGGGCCGTGGCCAGTACTTC.

The V gene is TRBV27, the J gene TRBJ1-2, with 7 bases lining up with TRBD1. The CDR3 is made up of 14 amino acids. Germline V gives CDR1 MNHEY, CDR2 SMNVEV (reference sequence). With V trimmed by 5 bases and J by 3 bases, 6 bases remained unmatched. The CDR3 loop is CASSQQGNDYGYTF. The CDR3, as DNA: TGTGCCAGCAGTCAACAGGGGAACGACTATGGCTACACCTTC.

The gene calls are TRBV4-3 and TRBJ2-5, with D possibly being TRBD2 (6 bases). Trimming removed 2 bases from V and 1 base from J, with 11 bases in between. CDR3 size: 15 residues. Germline CDR1 and CDR2: LGHNA and YSLEER. The CDR3 DNA reads TGCGCCAGCAGCCAAAATGGAGGGACCCAAGAGACCCAGTACTTC. Encoded protein: CASSQNGGTQETQYF.